The 17 T cell receptor beta chains below were found in one sample sequenced in a study of early T cells in non-severe SARS-CoV-2 infection. In TCRdb, the 5' RACE reads were re-called with MiXCR into one record per CDR3 protein. The sample lists 55,000 to 85,000 distinct CDR3 sequences; about 9.1% were seen once. Sequencing used whole blood, obtained at baseline. The source is an adult who was a healthcare worker with PCR-confirmed SARS-CoV-2 infection or an uninfected control (not recorded which).

In this sample, this clonotype turned up many times. Written as DNA, the CDR3 is TGTGCCAGCAGCCTAGGACAGGGGGCGGGAGAGCAGTACTTC. Translating it yields CASSLGQGAGEQYF. This chain connects TRBV9 to TRBJ2-7, with 11 bases identical to TRBD1. V trimming: 4 bases; J trimming: 7 bases; junction bases outside the gene matches: 7. This CDR3 contains 14 residues. Germline CDR1 is SGDLS and CDR2 is YYNGEE. Drawing the rest from reference TRBV9 and TRBJ2-7, the complete variable domain is DSGVTQTPKHLITATGQRVTLRCSPRSGDLSVYWYQQSLDQGLQFLIQYYNGEERAKGNILERFSAQQFPDLHSELNLSSLELGDSALYFCASSLGQGAGEQYFGPGTRLTVT.

The table lists this clonotype with many counts. J is TRBJ2-7 and V is TRBV14; no clear D. The CDR3 has 11 amino acids. Germline CDR1 reads SGHDN; CDR2 reads FVKESK. The ends were cut back, 3 bases at V and 0 bases at J, with 0 bases in the middle. CDR3: CASSHSYEQYF. The CDR3 bases are TGTGCCAGCAGCCACTCCTACGAGCAGTACTTC.

This chain uses TRBV4-2 with TRBJ1-1; D is ambiguous. CDR1 is LGHNA and CDR2 is YNFKEQ in the germline V gene. V lost 0 bases and J 5 bases, leaving 10 bases between the germline ends. This CDR3 region has 14 residues. CDR3 nucleotides: TGTGCCAGCAGCCAAGATTTAGCAGTTACTGAAGCTTTCTTT. This codes for CASSQDLAVTEAFF.

The chain joins TRBV28 to TRBJ1-1, with D unclear. The CDR3 totals 13 residues. Trimming took 3 bases from V and 5 from J, leaving 10 bases between them. Germline lookup yields CDR1 MDHEN and CDR2 SYDVKM. The CDR3 bases are TGTGCCAGCAGTTTTGCCTCCGTAACTGAAGCTTTCTTT. Encoded protein: CASSFASVTEAFF.

This clonotype has at least ten counts. CDR3 sequence: CASSYRGLGNEQFF. The CDR3 DNA reads as TGTGCCAGCAGCTACAGGGGGCTGGGGAATGAGCAGTTCTTC. V usage is TRBV7-6 and J usage is TRBJ2-1; 9 positions match TRBD1. The CDR3 has 14 amino acids. V gave up 4 bases and J gave up 7 bases; unmatched junction bases: 5. CDR1 SGHVS and CDR2 FNYEAQ come from the germline V gene.

The chain joins TRBV20-1 to TRBJ1-3; D is unclear. The CDR3 extends over 14 amino acids. V was pared by 1 base and J by 3 bases, with 10 bases between. Germline CDR1 is DFQATT and CDR2 is SNEGSKA (reference sequence). Written as DNA, the CDR3 is TGCAGTGCTAGAGCTCTGACAAGTGGAAACACCATATATTTT. Amino acid sequence: CSARALTSGNTIYF.

This clonotype was counted at least ten times. The gene calls are TRBV7-8 and TRBJ2-4; D is possibly TRBD2 (6 bases). Looked up from germline, CDR1 is SGHVS and CDR2 is FQNEAQ. The CDR3 is 16 amino acids. V lost 4 bases and J 0 bases, leaving 13 bases between the germline ends. Written as DNA, the CDR3 is TGTGCCAGCAGCTCCGGAGCGGGTGAAGCCAAAAACATTCAGTACTTC. Encoded protein: CASSSGAGEAKNIQYF.

This clonotype was recorded many times. V gene TRBV19 combines with J gene TRBJ2-1, with 9 bases aligning to TRBD1. V lost 9 bases to trimming and J lost 8 bases; unmatched junction nucleotides: 14. This CDR3 spans 15 amino acids. Germline V gene lookup returns CDR1 LNHDA and CDR2 SQIVND (reference sequence). The CDR3 protein is CASTTGTGNFHEQFF. The CDR3 DNA is TGTGCCAGCACCACCGGGACAGGGAACTTCCATGAGCAGTTCTTC.

CDR3 loop: CASSYSIGSTYEQYF. CDR3 bases: TGTGCCAGCAGTTACTCGATCGGGAGCACCTACGAGCAGTACTTC. The chain combines TRBV6-2 or TRBV6-3 with TRBJ2-7, with D possibly matching TRBD2 (6 bases). Trimming removed 0 bases from V and 2 bases from J, with 11 bases in between. Germline V CDR1 and CDR2: MNHEY, SVGEGT. The CDR3 runs 15 residues.

This clonotype was observed a few times. The chain couples TRBV5-1 to TRBJ2-7, with TRBD1 identical over 9 bases. Germline CDR1 SGHRS, CDR2 YFSETQ. CDR3 length equals 14 residues. After removal of 4 bases from V and 0 bases from J, the junction contained 2 bases not matched to a gene. The CDR3 nucleotides are TGCGCCAGCAGCAGGGGACAGGGCTCCTACGAGCAGTACTTC. This gives the protein CASSRGQGSYEQYF.

The rearrangement uses TRBV28 and TRBJ1-2; a weak D match, TRBD1 (5 bases). Trimming removed 6 bases at V and 4 bases at J, with 15 bases between. The CDR3 contains 14 residues. Germline CDR1 and CDR2: MDHEN and SYDVKM. CDR3 protein: CASSLVRQIYGYTF. In DNA, the CDR3 is TGTGCCAGCAGCCTGGTAAGACAGATCTATGGCTACACCTTC.

This clonotype was seen at least ten times. The rearrangement joins TRBV7-2 to TRBJ1-1; 8 positions agree with TRBD1. The trim removed 6 bases at V and 1 base at J, leaving 10 bases unmatched. The CDR3 loop spans 16 amino acids. CDR1 is SGHTA, CDR2 FQGNSA, per germline. The chain's CDR3 is CASSPQGAVGNTEAFF. The CDR3 bases are TGTGCCAGCAGTCCCCAGGGGGCGGTGGGGAACACTGAAGCTTTCTTT.

By frequency in the sample, this clonotype is medium-sized. The chain is built from TRBV6-1 and TRBJ1-4, with 8 bases fitting TRBD1. Trimming cost V 4 bases and J 4 bases; bases outside gene matches: 14. Germline V gives CDR1 MNHNS, CDR2 SASEGT. CDR3 size: 18 residues. CDR3 amino acids: CASSVQGAAMTGNEKLFF. Here the CDR3 DNA reads TGTGCCAGCAGTGTCCAGGGGGCGGCGATGACCGGTAATGAAAAACTGTTTTTT.

This clonotype has more than one count but fewer than ten. This rearrangement joins TRBV28 to TRBJ1-5, with D uncertain. The V gene's germline CDR1 is MDHEN and CDR2 SYDVKM. The CDR3 runs to 17 residues. V shed 4 bases and J shed 0 bases, with 16 bases lying between them. The CDR3 nucleotides read TGTGCCAGCAGTTCCCCCTACCACCTTTATAGCAATCAGCCCCAGCATTTT. This encodes CASSSPYHLYSNQPQHF. The whole variable domain, filled in from reference TRBV28 and TRBJ1-5, reads DVKVTQSSRYLVKRTGEKVFLECVQDMDHENMFWYRQDPGLGLRLIYFSYDVKMKEKGDIPEGYSVSREKKERFSLILESASTNQTSMYLCASSSPYHLYSNQPQHFGDGTRLSIL.

This clonotype was recorded a few times. The DNA for the CDR3 is TGTGCCAGCAGTCCGCGACAGGACATGAACCTTAATGAAAAACTGTTTTTT. Amino acids: CASSPRQDMNLNEKLFF. This chain uses TRBV6-1 with TRBJ1-4, with TRBD1 as a possible D gene (6 bases). The CDR3 is made up of 17 amino acids. V lost 5 bases and J lost 4, with 20 bases in between. Germline V gives CDR1 MNHNS, CDR2 SASEGT.

This clonotype was detected ten times or more. This chain joins TRBV30 and TRBJ2-5; TRBD2 agrees at 8 bases. Germline values: CDR1 GTSNPN, CDR2 SVGIG (reference sequence). The trim removed 5 bases at V and 5 bases at J, leaving 13 bases unmatched. CDR3 length equals 15 residues. The CDR3 DNA sequence: TGTGCCTGGCGTACGGGACTAGGAGGCTTCGAGACCCAGTACTTC. The encoded protein is CAWRTGLGGFETQYF.

The chain employs TRBV14 and TRBJ2-2; 9 bases line up with TRBD1. CDR1 is SGHDN and CDR2 is FVKESK in the germline V gene. This CDR3 has 18 residues. V was clipped by 4 bases and J by 5 bases; unmatched bases: 14. The CDR3 spells CASSPGQGRQKITGELFF. The DNA of the CDR3 is TGTGCCAGCAGCCCGGGACAGGGAAGACAAAAAATTACCGGGGAGCTGTTTTTT.